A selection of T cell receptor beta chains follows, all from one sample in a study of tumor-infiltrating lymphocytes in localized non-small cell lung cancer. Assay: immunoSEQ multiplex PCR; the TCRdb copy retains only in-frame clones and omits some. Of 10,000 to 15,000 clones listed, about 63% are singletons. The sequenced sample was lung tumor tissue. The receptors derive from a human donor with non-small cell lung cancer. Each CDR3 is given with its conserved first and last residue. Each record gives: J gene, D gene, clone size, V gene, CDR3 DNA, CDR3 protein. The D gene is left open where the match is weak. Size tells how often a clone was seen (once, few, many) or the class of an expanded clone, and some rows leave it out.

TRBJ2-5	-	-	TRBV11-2	TGTGCCAGCAGCTTAGATAGAGAGACCCAGTACTTC	CASSLDRETQYF
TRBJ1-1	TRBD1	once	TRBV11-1	TGTGCCAGCAGCTTAGGACAGGGGGCCCGAACTGAAGCTTTCTTT	CASSLGQGARTEAFF
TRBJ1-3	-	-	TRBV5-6	TGTGCCAGCAGCGGAGACACGGGAAACACCATATATTTT	CASSGDTGNTIYF
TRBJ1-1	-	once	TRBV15	TGTGCCACCAGCAGAGAACACATGAACACTGAAGCTTTCTTT	CATSREHMNTEAFF
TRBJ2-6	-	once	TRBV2	TGTGCCAGCAGACAAGGGGTTTCCTCTGGGGCCAACGTCCTGACTTTC	CASRQGVSSGANVLTF
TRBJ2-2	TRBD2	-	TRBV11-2	TGTGCCAGCAGAGGGCATGGGCGGGAGTCCGGGGAGCTGTTTTTT	CASRGHGRESGELFF
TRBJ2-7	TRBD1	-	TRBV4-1	TGCGCCAGCAGCCTGGACAGGGTATTGGACGAGCAGTACTTC	CASSLDRVLDEQYF
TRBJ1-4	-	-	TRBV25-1	TGTGCCAGCAGTGAGGGAAGAGATGAAAAACTGTTTTTT	CASSEGRDEKLFF
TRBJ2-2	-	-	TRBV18	TGTGCCAGCTCACCGACCGGTAATGTAAGAGGTACCGGGGAGCTGTTTTTT	CASSPTGNVRGTGELFF
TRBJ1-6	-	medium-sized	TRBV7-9	TGTGCCAGCTCCCCGTCGACATTTACAACACCCCTCCACTTT	CASSPSTFTTPLHF
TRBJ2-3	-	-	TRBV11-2	TGTGCCAGCAGCTTCAGTGCGGTTGCAGATACGCAGTATTTT	CASSFSAVADTQYF
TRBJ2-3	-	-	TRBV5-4	TGTGCCAGCAGCTTTGGGACCGCCAGTAATAGAGTCACAGATACGCAGTATTTT	CASSFGTASNRVTDTQYF
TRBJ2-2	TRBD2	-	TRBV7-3	TGTGCCAGCAGCTCCTTAGCGGGGTCGAACACCGGGGAGCTGTTTTTT	CASSSLAGSNTGELFF
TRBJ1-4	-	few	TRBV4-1	TGCGCCAGCAGCCAAGTTCTTTCGGTACGGGAAAAACTGTTTTTT	CASSQVLSVREKLFF
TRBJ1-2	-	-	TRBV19	TGTGCCAGTAGTGAGAGAATCTATGGCTACACCTTC	CASSERIYGYTF
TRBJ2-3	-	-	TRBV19	TGTGCCAGTAGTATCAGGTATTCAGATACGCAGTATTTT	CASSIRYSDTQYF
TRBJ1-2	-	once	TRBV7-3	TGTGCCAGCAGCTTAGAAGGGTCCAACTATGGCTACACCTTC	CASSLEGSNYGYTF
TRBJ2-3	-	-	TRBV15	TGTGCCACCAGCAGAGCTCCCTCGGAGGGGGGGCTCCCAGATACGCAGTATTTT	CATSRAPSEGGLPDTQYF
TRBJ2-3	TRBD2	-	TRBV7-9	TGTGCCAGCAGCCCTAGCGGGAGGGCGGTAGATACGCAGTATTTT	CASSPSGRAVDTQYF
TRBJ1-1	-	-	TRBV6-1	TGTGCCAGCACCTGGACAGAGAACACTGAAGCTTTCTTT	CASTWTENTEAFF
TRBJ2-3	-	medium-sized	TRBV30	TGTGCCTGGTCTTTTGTCACAGATACGCAGTATTTT	CAWSFVTDTQYF
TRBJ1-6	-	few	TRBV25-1	TGTGCCAGCAGTGAAAGTAGGGACGGAGGGAATTCACCCCTCCACTTT	CASSESRDGGNSPLHF
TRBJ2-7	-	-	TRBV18	TGTGCCAGCTCACCACAGGACGGACTACGGGAGCAGTACTTC	CASSPQDGLREQYF
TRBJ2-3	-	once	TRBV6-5	TGTGCCAGCAGTTACTCTTGGGCAAACGCGGATACGCAGTATTTT	CASSYSWANADTQYF
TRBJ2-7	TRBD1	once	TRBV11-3	TGTGCCAGCAGCCAGGGGGCGGGGAACGAGCAGTACTTC	CASSQGAGNEQYF
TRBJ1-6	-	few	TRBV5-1	TGCGCCAGCAGCCTAAGCGGGCGGGACGATTCACCCCTCCACTTT	CASSLSGRDDSPLHF
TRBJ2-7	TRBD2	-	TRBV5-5	TGTGCCAGCAGCCCTGCTAGCGGGATCTCCTACGAGCAGTACTTC	CASSPASGISYEQYF
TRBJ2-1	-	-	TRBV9	TGTGCCAGCAGCGTAGGGACTCTAGCCCCCAATGAGCAGTTCTTC	CASSVGTLAPNEQFF
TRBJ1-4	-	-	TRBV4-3	TGCGCCAGCAGCCAAGAACAAACTAATGAAAAACTGTTTTTT	CASSQEQTNEKLFF
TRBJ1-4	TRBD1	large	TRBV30	TGTGCCTGGAGTCCATTGGGACAGGGTGGAGGAAAACTGTTTTTT	CAWSPLGQGGGKLFF
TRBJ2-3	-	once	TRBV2	TGTGCCAGCAGTGTAAGCATCTCCCCCCCAGATACGCAGTATTTT	CASSVSISPPDTQYF
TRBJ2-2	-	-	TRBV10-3	TGTGCCATCAGTGAAACTTCCGGGGAGCTGTTTTTT	CAISETSGELFF
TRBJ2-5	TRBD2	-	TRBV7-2	TGTGCCAGCAGCCACACGGGGTTGGGACTAGCGGGGCTGGGCGAGACCCAGTACTTC	CASSHTGLGLAGLGETQYF
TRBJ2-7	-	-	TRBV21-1	TGTGCCAGCAGCAAAGGGGGTGCTCGGAGCGGGAGCGGTTCCTACGAGCAGTACTTC	CASSKGGARSGSGSYEQYF
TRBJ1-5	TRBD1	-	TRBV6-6	TGTGCCAGCAGGCGGGCCGTACAGGGGCTGGGGCAGCCCCAGCATTTT	CASRRAVQGLGQPQHF
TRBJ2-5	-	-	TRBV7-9	TGTGCCAGCAGCACCACTACTACAGGGTATCAAGAGACCCAGTACTTC	CASSTTTTGYQETQYF
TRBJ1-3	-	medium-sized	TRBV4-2	TGTGCCAGCGGCGAAGTGGACACCATATATTTT	CASGEVDTIYF
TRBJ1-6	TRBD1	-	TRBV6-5	TGTGCCAGCAGTTACTCGGGGACAGAACGGAATTCACCCCTCCACTTT	CASSYSGTERNSPLHF
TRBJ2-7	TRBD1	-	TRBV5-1	TGCGCCAGCAGCTTGATGGACAGGGACGGGCAGTACTTC	CASSLMDRDGQYF
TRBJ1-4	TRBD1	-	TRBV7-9	TGTGCCAGCGGCAGGGGGCTATATGAAAAACTGTTTTTT	CASGRGLYEKLFF
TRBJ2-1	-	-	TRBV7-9	TGTGCCAGCAGACTTGGGGGTGAGCAGTTCTTC	CASRLGGEQFF
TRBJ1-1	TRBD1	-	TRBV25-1	TGTGCCAGCAGCCCCAGGACAGGGACGGGGAAAAACACTGAAGCTTTCTTT	CASSPRTGTGKNTEAFF
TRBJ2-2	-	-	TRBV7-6	TGTGCCAGCAGCTTAGCCGGGACCGACACCGGGGAGCTGTTTTTT	CASSLAGTDTGELFF
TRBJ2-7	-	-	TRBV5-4	TGTGCCAGCAGCTTGCAGGGTTCCTACGAGCAGTACTTC	CASSLQGSYEQYF
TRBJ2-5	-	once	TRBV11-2	TGTGCCAGCCACCCAAGTCTAGCGCAGGAGACCCAGTACTTC	CASHPSLAQETQYF
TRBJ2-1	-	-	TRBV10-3	TGTGCCATCAGTGGAGCTGGGGTGCTCTCCTACAATGAGCAGTTCTTC	CAISGAGVLSYNEQFF
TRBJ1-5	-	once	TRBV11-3	TGTGCCAGCAGCTTATTCCAGGTCAATCAGCCCCAGCATTTT	CASSLFQVNQPQHF
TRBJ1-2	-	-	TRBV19	TGTGCCAGTAGCGGAACGGAGGCCAAGCCTAACTATGGCTACACCTTC	CASSGTEAKPNYGYTF
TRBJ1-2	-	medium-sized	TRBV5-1	TGCGCCAGCAGCTTGGACAGGGTGGGCGGCTACACCTTC	CASSLDRVGGYTF
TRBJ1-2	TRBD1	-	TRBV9	TGTGCCAGCAGCCCGCGAACAGGGGGCAACTATGGCTACACCTTC	CASSPRTGGNYGYTF
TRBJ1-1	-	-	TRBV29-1	TGCAGCGCGGAGGGGATCACTGAAGCTTTCTTT	CSAEGITEAFF
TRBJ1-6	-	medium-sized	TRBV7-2	TGTGCCAGCAGCTTACAGGGGAGGTCACCCCTCCACTTT	CASSLQGRSPLHF
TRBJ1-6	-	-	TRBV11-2	TGTGCCAGCAGCCCCTGGGAAGGGGGATATAATTCACCCCTCCACTTT	CASSPWEGGYNSPLHF
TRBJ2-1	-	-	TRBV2	TGTGCCAGCACCTCCACCGGGAACAATGAGCAGTTCTTC	CASTSTGNNEQFF
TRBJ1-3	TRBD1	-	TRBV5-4	TGTGCCAGCAGCTTGGGGACAGGTCCTTCTGGAAACACCATATATTTT	CASSLGTGPSGNTIYF